A single sample is the source of the 25 T cell receptor beta chains below, sequenced in a study of cytomegalovirus exposure and HLA in healthy donors. PCR amplification relied on 60 Vbeta primers (plus 13 Jbeta primers). The assay was immunoSEQ multiplex PCR, and TCRdb's table has in-frame clones only and misses some. The table has under 150,000 clones, around 78% seen once. The sequencing input was PBMCs. The receptors were sampled from a woman aged 40 to 50 in good health and CMV-seronegative.

This clone is a singleton in its sample. CDR3 sequence reads: CASSLDRYTGELFF. The CDR3 bases are TGTGCCAGCAGTTTAGACAGGTACACCGGGGAGCTGTTTTTT. The chain recombines TRBV27 with TRBJ2-2, with a weak D call TRBD1 (6 bases). Trimming removed 2 bases from V and 3 bases from J, with 7 bases in between. Germline V gene sequence: CDR1 MNHEY, CDR2 SMNVEV (reference sequence). The CDR3 loop spans 14 amino acids.

The rearrangement links TRBV28 to TRBJ2-2; 7 bases align to TRBD2. V trimming: 4 bases; J trimming: 3 bases; junction bases outside the gene matches: 26. The CDR3 is made up of 22 amino acids. The germline CDR1 and CDR2 sequences are MDHEN and SYDVKM. The CDR3 bases are TGTGCCAGCAGTTCAGTTCAGACTGCGGGAGTGGACAAGTATTGGGACACCGGGGAGCTGTTTTTT. It yields the protein CASSSVQTAGVDKYWDTGELFF.

The rearrangement links TRBV7-9 to TRBJ1-5; no firm D call. V lost 4 bases and J lost 4, with 14 bases in between. Germline assignment: CDR1 SEHNR and CDR2 FQNEAQ (reference sequence). CDR3 length: 15 residues. DNA for the CDR3: TGTGCCAGCAGCTCCACCAATCCGGGGAATCAGCCCCAGCATTTT. Protein sequence: CASSSTNPGNQPQHF.

The gene calls are TRBV5-3 and TRBJ1-1, with 9 bases lining up with TRBD1. TRBV5-3 qualifies as an ORF whose function is uncertain. The CDR3 has 16 residues. Trimming cost V 4 bases and J 2 bases; bases outside gene matches: 9. The CDR3 DNA follows: TGTGCCAGAAGCGCCAGGACAGGGGTTCAAAACACTGAAGCTTTCTTT. Translating it yields CARSARTGVQNTEAFF.

V is TRBV10-1 and J is TRBJ2-5; weak D call: TRBD2 (5 bases). Per the germline V gene, CDR1 is WNHNN and CDR2 is SYGVQD (reference sequence). The CDR3 covers 16 residues. Trimming stripped 0 bases from V and 1 base from J, with 12 bases between. The CDR3 bases are TGCGCCAGCAGTGAGTCGAGGGCGAACTCCCAAGAGACCCAGTACTTC. It is translated as CASSESRANSQETQYF.

The chain couples TRBV11-2 to TRBJ2-1; 7 bases map to TRBD2. The CDR3 has 16 residues. Germline-derived CDR1 and CDR2 are SGHAT and FQNNGV. Unmatched junction bases numbered 6, after V lost 1 base and J lost 3 bases. CDR3: CASSLAAGAYYNEQFF. Written as DNA, the CDR3 is TGTGCCAGCAGCTTAGCGGCGGGAGCTTACTACAATGAGCAGTTCTTC.

A single count supports this clone. V usage is TRBV19 and J usage is TRBJ2-1, with TRBD2 matching 7 bases. The CDR3 sequence is 14 residues long. Germline CDR1 LNHDA, CDR2 SQIVND (reference sequence). The ends lost 2 bases at V and 6 bases at J; junction bases unmatched: 4. CDR3 in amino acids: CASSIRLAVNEQFF. The CDR3 bases are TGTGCCAGTAGTATACGTCTAGCGGTCAATGAGCAGTTCTTC. Full variable domain (remainder filled in from reference TRBV19 and TRBJ2-1): DGGITQSPKYLFRKEGQNVTLSCEQNLNHDAMYWYRQDPGQGLRLIYYSQIVNDFQKGDIAEGYSVSREKKESFPLTVTSAQKNPTAFYLCASSIRLAVNEQFFGPGTRLTVL.

This chain joins TRBV6-6 and TRBJ2-1; tentative D call: TRBD2 (6 bases). The CDR3 is made up of 14 amino acids. CDR1 is MNHNY, CDR2 SVGAGI, per germline (reference sequence). Trimming took 2 bases from V and 8 from J, leaving 13 bases between them. The CDR3 protein is CASSYRLANDEQFF. The CDR3 coding sequence is TGTGCCAGCAGTTACCGGCTAGCGAACGATGAGCAGTTCTTC.

The V and J genes are TRBV28 and TRBJ2-6, with a possible D match to TRBD2 (6 bases). The germline gives CDR1 MDHEN, CDR2 SYDVKM. With 2 bases removed from V and 3 bases from J, the gap between germline ends came to 8 bases. The CDR3 is 15 residues long. CDR3 amino acids: CASSLGGSGANVLTF. The CDR3 DNA is TGTGCCAGCAGTTTAGGAGGGAGTGGGGCCAACGTCCTGACTTTC.

Details on this clone: One end of the junction does not line up with germline, which may come from a read error. This rearrangement joins TRBV27 to TRBJ2-4, with D tentatively TRBD1 (6 bases). The CDR3 contains 14 residues. CDR1 MNHEY and CDR2 SMNVEV come from the germline V gene (reference sequence). As DNA, the CDR3 is TGTGCCAGCGGGGAAAAGGGACAACCAAACAGTCAGTACTTC. Translated: CASGEKGQPNSQYF.

The J gene is TRBJ2-1, the V gene TRBV2; 7 bases are a match to TRBD2. Looked up from germline, CDR1 is SNHLY and CDR2 is FYNNEI. J lost 9 bases, V lost 2 bases, and 13 bases had no gene match. There are 16 residues in the CDR3. The CDR3 spells CASSEPLAGVWGEQFF. The CDR3 coding sequence is TGTGCCAGCAGTGAACCCCTTGCGGGAGTCTGGGGTGAGCAGTTCTTC.

The rearrangement uses TRBV7-6 and TRBJ2-5; TRBD2 aligns across 11 bases. This CDR3 region has 14 residues. Germline V lookup: CDR1 SGHVS, CDR2 FNYEAQ. The V gene end was trimmed by 4 bases and the J gene end by 3 bases; junction bases not matched to a gene: 1. The DNA of the CDR3 is TGTGCCAGCAGCTCGACTAGCGGGGAAGAGACCCAGTACTTC. This encodes CASSSTSGEETQYF.

The chain links TRBV5-1 to TRBJ2-1; 8 nucleotides align to TRBD2. V was clipped by 0 bases and J by 8 bases; unmatched bases: 7. The CDR3 has 15 residues. Per germline, CDR1 SGHRS and CDR2 YFSETQ. The chain's CDR3 is CASSLGGGRPHEQFF. The CDR3 DNA follows: TGCGCCAGCAGCTTGGGCGGCGGGAGGCCCCATGAGCAGTTCTTC.

The V call is TRBV5-1, the J call TRBJ2-3, with TRBD2 matching 11 bases. From germline, CDR1 is SGHRS and CDR2 YFSETQ. V lost 5 bases and J lost 2; bases outside the gene matches: 7. This CDR3 spans 16 amino acids. The CDR3 protein is CASSHGTSGYTDTQYF. The DNA of the CDR3 is TGCGCCAGCAGTCATGGGACTAGCGGATACACAGATACGCAGTATTTT.

This sequence joins TRBV7-2 and TRBJ1-2, with 9 bases lining up with TRBD1. Germline CDR1 is SGHTA and CDR2 is FQGNSA. The V and J ends lost 5 bases and 4 bases, in that order; junction bases with no gene match: 5. This CDR3 has 14 amino acids. The CDR3 DNA sequence: TGTGCCAGCAGCCCGGACAGGGGACCCTATGGCTACACCTTC. Residues: CASSPDRGPYGYTF.

The rearrangement uses TRBV6-5 and TRBJ2-5, with 7 bases fitting TRBD2. This CDR3 is built from 16 residues. J lost 9 bases, V lost 1 base, and 14 bases had no gene match. Germline V CDR1 and CDR2: MNHEY, SVGAGI. The CDR3 region has the DNA TGTGCCAGCAGTTACTGGGGTGGCGGGAGAGGGGAGGCCCAGTACTTC. Residues: CASSYWGGGRGEAQYF.

This clone was recorded once. This chain links TRBV6-5 with TRBJ1-2, with D perhaps TRBD1 (5 bases). CDR1 is MNHEY and CDR2 is SVGAGI in the germline V gene. V was cut by 10 bases and J by 3 bases, with 9 bases left in between. This CDR3 is 11 amino acids long. Written as DNA, the CDR3 is TGTGCCACCGACAGCTACTATGGCTACACCTTC. This codes for CATDSYYGYTF.

The chain is built from TRBV6-6 and TRBJ2-3; TRBD2 matches 10 bases. Per germline, CDR1 MNHNY and CDR2 SVGAGI (reference sequence). The trim removed 2 bases at V and 5 bases at J, leaving 7 bases unmatched. The CDR3 consists of 16 residues. The CDR3 is CASSYEREGTQDTQYF. In nucleotides, the CDR3 is TGTGCCAGCAGTTACGAGCGGGAGGGAACACAAGATACGCAGTATTTT.

The chain is built from TRBV28 and TRBJ2-7; TRBD1 matches at 8 bases. This CDR3 is built from 14 residues. The trim removed 6 bases at V and 1 base at J, leaving 5 bases unmatched. CDR1 is MDHEN and CDR2 is SYDVKM in the germline V gene. The CDR3 sequence: CASRSTGVSYEQYF. DNA of the CDR3: TGTGCCAGCAGATCGACAGGGGTATCCTACGAGCAGTACTTC.

CDR3 protein: CASSRQGAAYEQYF. CDR3 nucleotides: TGCGCCAGCAGTCGACAGGGGGCCGCCTACGAGCAGTACTTC. The rearrangement uses TRBV23-1 and TRBJ2-7; 10 bases line up with TRBD1. TRBV23-1 is reported as an ORF; its role is uncertain. The CDR3 contains 14 residues. Losses at the gene ends were 4 bases for V and 2 bases for J; bases not matched to a gene: 2.

This rearrangement joins TRBV11-2 to TRBJ2-1, with 10 bases lining up with TRBD2. The CDR3 extends over 16 amino acids. Germline CDR1 reads SGHAT; CDR2 reads FQNNGV. V was pared by 3 bases and J by 1 base, with 3 bases of the junction left unmatched. The CDR3 DNA reads TGTGCCAGCAGCTTCCAACTAGCGGGATCCTACAATGAGCAGTTCTTC. It codes for CASSFQLAGSYNEQFF.

For this clone: A junction end diverges from the germline sequence, so it may reflect a read error. The genes are TRBV7-2 and TRBJ2-6; D may be TRBD1 (5 bases). The CDR3 length is 16 residues. The germline CDR1 and CDR2 sequences are SGHTA and FQGNSA. The CDR3 coding sequence is TGTGCCAGCAGCTTGAGCACAGGCTCTGGGGCCAACGGCCTGACTTTC. Residues: CASSLSTGSGANGLTF.

The V gene is TRBV9, the J gene TRBJ1-4; D might be TRBD1 (5 bases). Trimming removed 0 bases from V and 5 bases from J, with 11 bases in between. The CDR3 totals 15 residues. CDR1 is SGDLS and CDR2 is YYNGEE in the germline V gene. The CDR3 region is CASSVGAGPNEKLFF. In DNA form, the CDR3 reads TGTGCCAGCAGCGTAGGGGCGGGACCGAATGAAAAACTGTTTTTT.

In its sample, this clone was seen many times. The chain couples TRBV6-1 to TRBJ2-1, with a weak D call TRBD1 (5 bases). Germline lookup yields CDR1 MNHNS and CDR2 SASEGT. The germline V and J ends were trimmed by 2 bases and 5 bases, with 22 bases remaining between them. This CDR3 has 18 residues. CDR3: CASSERGSETLRHNEQFF. The DNA for the CDR3 is TGTGCCAGCAGTGAAAGGGGTTCCGAAACGCTACGACACAATGAGCAGTTCTTC.

This clone was counted once. CDR3 bases: TGTGCCAGCAGAGGGGCCCCGCCCCAGAACTATGGCTACACCTTC. The encoded protein is CASRGAPPQNYGYTF. The V and J genes are TRBV28 and TRBJ1-2, with D possibly being TRBD1 (5 bases). The CDR3 length is 15 residues. V lost 6 bases and J 2 bases, leaving 16 bases between the germline ends. Germline V gene lookup returns CDR1 MDHEN and CDR2 SYDVKM.